This TCR beta chain emerged from a study of blood T cell repertoires in COVID-19. Study-wide context: The United States, Italy and Spain were the sources of the acute and convalescent COVID-19 samples. PBMCs, B-cell-depleted T cells, or T cells were the source of the cDNA or gDNA that made up the material.

The CDR3 extends over 17 amino acids. With 1 base removed from V and 2 bases from J, the gap between germline ends came to 12 bases. Looked up from germline, CDR1 is SGHTA and CDR2 is FQGNSA. Per the original data handling: Quantification of nucleated cells was approximated via reference gene primer amplification. The protocol was immunoSEQ multiplex PCR, while the TCRdb copy is restricted to in-frame clones and leaves out a portion. V, J and clone size derive from that table, while D and trimming were established from the DNA sequence. The data show 80,000 to 95,000 clones, over 75% seen once. The TCR originated in a human donor in a cohort sampled during active COVID-19. Sequences were obtained from peripheral blood. The chain has TRBV7-2 and TRBJ2-6, with D maybe TRBD1 (5 bases). The CDR3 coding sequence is TGTGCCAGCAGCTTAGTTGCTGGGGCTGCTGGGGCCAACGTCCTGACTTTC. It codes for CASSLVAGAAGANVLTF.